One sample yielded the 27 T cell receptor beta chains listed below, sequenced in a study of T cells expressing NK-cell markers. TCRdb reprocessed the 5' RACE reads; each CDR3 protein has one entry and no DNA is given. The sample holds 500,000 to 600,000 distinct CDR3 sequences. Specimen: blood T cells: a sorted CD56 or NKG2C T cell subset, CD4+ or CD8+ T cells, or bulk PBMC T cells (not recorded which). The receptors were gathered from a man aged 18 to 29 in good health.

The CDR3 loop is CSAYPAGAGQETQYF. The chain has TRBV20-1 and TRBJ2-5; as DNA is missing, the TRBD2 call by TCRdb cannot be tested. CDR1 is DFQATT, CDR2 SNEGSKA, per germline (reference sequence). This CDR3 is built from 15 residues.

This chain uses TRBV5-6 with TRBJ2-5; TCRdb picks TRBD2, but there is no DNA to check that call. The CDR3 runs to 18 residues. From germline, CDR1 is SGHDT and CDR2 YYEEEE. The CDR3 region is CASSPGTSGRRMQETQYF.

This chain links TRBV6-2 or TRBV6-3 with TRBJ2-3; with no DNA, the TCRdb D assignment of TRBD1 cannot be verified. CDR3 length: 14 residues. Looked up from germline, CDR1 is MNHEY and CDR2 is SVGEGT. The CDR3 sequence: CASSVQGRSDTQYF.

The chain couples TRBV7-9 to TRBJ2-7; as DNA is missing, the TRBD1 call by TCRdb cannot be tested. CDR3 length: 16 amino acids. The germline V gene has CDR1 SEHNR and CDR2 FQNEAQ (reference sequence). CDR3 sequence reads: CASSLEATGAGYEQYF.

CDR3: CSVEIGQGYGYTF. The chain uses TRBV29-1 and TRBJ1-2; TCRdb proposes TRBD1, but this gene call is untestable without DNA. The CDR3 is 13 amino acids. Germline loops: CDR1 SQVTM, CDR2 ANQGSEA.

The rearrangement uses TRBV20-1 and TRBJ1-2. Germline CDR1 and CDR2: DFQATT and SNEGSKA (reference sequence). This CDR3 is built from 12 residues. CDR3 loop: CSAPARNYGYTF.

The rearrangement uses TRBV27 and TRBJ2-1; TCRdb's D gene call, TRBD2, goes unchecked for lack of DNA. The CDR3 extends over 16 amino acids. Germline CDR1 and CDR2: MNHEY and SMNVEV (reference sequence). The CDR3 loop reads CASSPRLAGGAAEQFF.

V usage is TRBV24-1 and J usage is TRBJ2-1. Germline CDR1 KGHDR, CDR2 SFDVKD. CDR3 length: 12 amino acids. CDR3 protein: CATVGLGNEQFF.

The chain carries TRBV24-1 and TRBJ2-1; checking the TCRdb D call of TRBD2 is not possible without DNA. The length of the CDR3 is 16 residues. The germline gives CDR1 KGHDR, CDR2 SFDVKD. CDR3 region: CATSSGFAGAYNEQFF.

The chain has TRBV4-2 and TRBJ2-3; the D call of TRBD2 rests on TCRdb alone, since no DNA is present to check it. Germline loops: CDR1 LGHNA, CDR2 YNFKEQ. This CDR3 contains 17 residues. CDR3: CASSQDRKRGEEDTQYF.

The V call is TRBV10-3, the J call TRBJ2-3. The CDR3 has 15 amino acids. Germline values: CDR1 ENHRY, CDR2 SYGVKD. CDR3 in amino acids: CAISTFWTSTDTQYF.

The chain recombines TRBV5-1 with TRBJ2-3; absent DNA, TCRdb's TRBD1 call cannot be checked. Germline-derived CDR1 and CDR2 are SGHRS and YFSETQ. This CDR3 comprises 15 residues. CDR3 protein: CASSLVGAPRDTQYF.

This sequence joins TRBV5-4 and TRBJ2-5. Germline CDR1 SGHNT, CDR2 YYREEE (reference sequence). The CDR3 runs to 16 residues. The chain's CDR3 is CASSFDFVGYQETQYF.

This chain connects TRBV7-2 to TRBJ2-3; TCRdb designates TRBD2, a call that cannot be tested without DNA. CDR1 is SGHTA and CDR2 is FQGNSA in the germline V gene. The length of the CDR3 is 15 residues. This CDR3 is CASSTNSGRADTQYF.

The rearrangement links TRBV20-1 to TRBJ2-5. CDR1 and CDR2 from the germline V gene are DFQATT and SNEGSKA (reference sequence). The CDR3 has 12 amino acids. The CDR3 spells CSATVRQETQYF.

The chain carries TRBV5-1 and TRBJ2-1; TCRdb reports TRBD2, a call that lacks DNA to check it against. The germline V gene encodes CDR1 SGHRS and CDR2 YFSETQ. The length of the CDR3 is 16 residues. CDR3 sequence: CASSLDGGSLSNEQFF.

J is TRBJ1-1 and V is TRBV5-1; the TCRdb D gene call, TRBD1, has no DNA to confirm it. This CDR3 is 14 amino acids long. The germline CDR1 and CDR2 sequences are SGHRS and YFSETQ. The CDR3 here is CASSLRDGNTEAFF.

This rearrangement joins TRBV10-3 to TRBJ2-1; the TRBD1 assignment by TCRdb is unverifiable without DNA. This CDR3 region has 20 residues. Germline CDR1 is ENHRY and CDR2 is SYGVKD. This chain's CDR3 is CAISDHRGQERTSEHNEQFF.

The chain uses TRBV18 and TRBJ2-2; TCRdb gives TRBD1 as the D gene, but with no DNA this cannot be confirmed. This CDR3 has 16 residues. Germline values: CDR1 KGHSH, CDR2 LQKENI. CDR3 residues: CASSPPTLQGAGELFF.

This chain links TRBV21-1 with TRBJ2-5; TCRdb gives TRBD2 as the D gene, but with no DNA this cannot be confirmed. TRBV21-1 is flagged as a pseudogene. CDR3 length: 13 residues. This CDR3 reads CASSKFSGETQYF.

The chain's CDR3 is CASRLSGSAGDTQYF. The chain couples TRBV6-1 to TRBJ2-3; TCRdb picks TRBD2, but there is no DNA to check that call. The CDR3 has 15 residues. Germline V lookup: CDR1 MNHNS, CDR2 SASEGT.

The J gene is TRBJ1-4, the V gene TRBV20-1; checking the TCRdb D call of TRBD1 is not possible without DNA. The length of the CDR3 is 14 residues. CDR1 is DFQATT, CDR2 SNEGSKA, per germline (reference sequence). This CDR3 is CSANRPGWSEKLFF.

This chain links TRBV11-2 with TRBJ2-3; with no DNA, the TCRdb D assignment of TRBD2 cannot be verified. The germline V gene encodes CDR1 SGHAT and CDR2 FQNNGV. The CDR3 runs 17 residues. CDR3 region: CASGRLAGGPGTDTQYF.

The rearrangement links TRBV6-1 to TRBJ1-2; TCRdb lists TRBD1, though no DNA is available to test this call. Per the germline V gene, CDR1 is MNHNS and CDR2 is SASEGT. The CDR3 sequence is 13 residues long. The CDR3 sequence: CASRMDREYGYTF.

This sequence joins TRBV5-1 and TRBJ2-1; TCRdb indicates TRBD2, and absent DNA this call remains unverified. CDR3 length equals 17 residues. CDR1 is SGHRS, CDR2 YFSETQ, per germline. The CDR3: CASSYRTGTSRSNEQFF.

The chain carries TRBV7-9 and TRBJ1-3. CDR3 length equals 12 residues. Per the germline V gene, CDR1 is SEHNR and CDR2 is FQNEAQ (reference sequence). The CDR3 region is CASVQAGNTIYF. The full variable domain, rest sourced from reference TRBV7-9 and TRBJ1-3, is DTGVSQNPRHKITKRGQNVTFRCDPISEHNRLYWYRQTLGQGPEFLTYFQNEAQLEKSRLLSDRFSAERPKGSFSTLEIQRTEQGDSAMYLCASVQAGNTIYFGEGSWLTVV.

The rearrangement joins TRBV7-8 to TRBJ2-5. The CDR3 consists of 15 residues. From germline, CDR1 is SGHVS and CDR2 FQNEAQ. CDR3 amino acids: CASSLEGRYLETQYF.